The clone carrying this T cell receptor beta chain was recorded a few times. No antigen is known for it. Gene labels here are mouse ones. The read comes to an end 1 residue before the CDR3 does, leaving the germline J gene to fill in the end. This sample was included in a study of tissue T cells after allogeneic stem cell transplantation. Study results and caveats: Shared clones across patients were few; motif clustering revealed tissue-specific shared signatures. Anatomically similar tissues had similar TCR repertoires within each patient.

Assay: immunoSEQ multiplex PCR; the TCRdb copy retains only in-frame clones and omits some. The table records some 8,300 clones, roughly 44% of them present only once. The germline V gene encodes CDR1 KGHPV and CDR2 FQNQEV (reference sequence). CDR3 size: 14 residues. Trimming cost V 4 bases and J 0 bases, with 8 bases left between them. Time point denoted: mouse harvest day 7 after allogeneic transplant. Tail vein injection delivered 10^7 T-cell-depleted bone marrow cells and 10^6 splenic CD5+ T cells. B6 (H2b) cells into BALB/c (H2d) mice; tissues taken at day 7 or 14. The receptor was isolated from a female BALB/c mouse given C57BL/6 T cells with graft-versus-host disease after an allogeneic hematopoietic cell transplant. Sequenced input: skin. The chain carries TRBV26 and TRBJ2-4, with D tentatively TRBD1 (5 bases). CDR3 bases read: TGTGCCAGCAGTCCGACAGTTAGTCAAAACACCTTGTAC. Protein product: CASSPTVSQNTLY. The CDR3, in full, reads CASSPTVSQNTLYF.